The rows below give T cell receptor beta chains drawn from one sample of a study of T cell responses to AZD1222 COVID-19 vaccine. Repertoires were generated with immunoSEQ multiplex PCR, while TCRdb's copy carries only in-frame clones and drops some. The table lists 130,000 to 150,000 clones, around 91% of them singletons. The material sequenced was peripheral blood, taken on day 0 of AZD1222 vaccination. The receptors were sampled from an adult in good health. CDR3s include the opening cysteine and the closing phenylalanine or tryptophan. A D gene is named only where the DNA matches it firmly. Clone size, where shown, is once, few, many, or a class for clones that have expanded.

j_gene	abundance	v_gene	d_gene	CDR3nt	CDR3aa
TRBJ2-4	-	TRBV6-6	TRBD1	TGTGCCAGCAGTCGGGGGACAGGGAGAATTTACTCCCAATCGGGACTAGCCAAAAACATTCAGTACTTC	CASSRGTGRIYSQSGLAKNIQYF
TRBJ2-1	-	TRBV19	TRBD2	TGTGCCAGTAGTACGCCACGACTAGCGGGACGAGGAAACAATGAGCAGTTCTTC	CASSTPRLAGRGNNEQFF
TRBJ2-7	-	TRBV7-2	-	TGTGCCAGCAGCCCCGTTAGTCTGCCGGATGTCGAGCAGTACTTC	CASSPVSLPDVEQYF
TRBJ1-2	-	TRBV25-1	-	TGTGCCAGCAGTGTTGGTGGAACAGGCTATGGCTACACCTTC	CASSVGGTGYGYTF
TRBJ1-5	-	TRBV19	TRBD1	TGTGCAGCGAAATCCAGGGGGCTTAATCAGCCCCAGCATTTT	CAAKSRGLNQPQHF
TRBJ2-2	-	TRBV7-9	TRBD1	TGTGCCAGCAGTTCTCAGAAGACAGGGTTTATCGGGGAGCTGTTTTTT	CASSSQKTGFIGELFF
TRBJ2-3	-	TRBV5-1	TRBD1	TGCGCCAGCAGCACCGGGACAGGGAGAGATACGCAGTATTTT	CASSTGTGRDTQYF
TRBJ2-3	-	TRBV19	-	TGTGCCAGTAGTACCAGCACAGATACGCAGTATTTT	CASSTSTDTQYF
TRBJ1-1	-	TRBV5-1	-	TGCGCCAGCAGCTTGTTCGACGGGAACACTGAAGCTTTCTTT	CASSLFDGNTEAFF
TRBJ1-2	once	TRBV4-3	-	TGCGCCAGCAGCTCCCGGTCCTATCTGTATGGCTACACCTTC	CASSSRSYLYGYTF
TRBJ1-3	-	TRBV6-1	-	TGTGCCAGCAGTGACAGGGCTGGAAACACCATATATTTT	CASSDRAGNTIYF
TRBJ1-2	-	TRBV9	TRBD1	TGTGCCAGCAGCGTAACAGGGGGCTTTGGCTACACCTTC	CASSVTGGFGYTF
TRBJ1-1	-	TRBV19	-	TGTGCCAGTAGTCCGTGGGCCCAGAGCCCTGAAGCTTTCTTT	CASSPWAQSPEAFF
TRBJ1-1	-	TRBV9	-	TGTGCCAGCAGCGTAGAGGGGTCTCCTGAAGCTTTCTTT	CASSVEGSPEAFF
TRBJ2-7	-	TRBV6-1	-	TGTGCCAGCAGTGACAGTAACTACTACGAGCAGTACTTC	CASSDSNYYEQYF
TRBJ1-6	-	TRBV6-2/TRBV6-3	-	TGTGCCAGCAGTTACCGGCAGGAAGGTTCACCCCTCCACTTT	CASSYRQEGSPLHF
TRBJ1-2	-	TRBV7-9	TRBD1	TGTGCCAGCAGCTCGGGACAGGGAGGTGGCGGCTACACCTTC	CASSSGQGGGGYTF
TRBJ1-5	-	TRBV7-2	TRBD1	TGTGCCAGCAGCTTACGAGGGACAGGGGGCCACAATCAGCCCCAGCATTTT	CASSLRGTGGHNQPQHF